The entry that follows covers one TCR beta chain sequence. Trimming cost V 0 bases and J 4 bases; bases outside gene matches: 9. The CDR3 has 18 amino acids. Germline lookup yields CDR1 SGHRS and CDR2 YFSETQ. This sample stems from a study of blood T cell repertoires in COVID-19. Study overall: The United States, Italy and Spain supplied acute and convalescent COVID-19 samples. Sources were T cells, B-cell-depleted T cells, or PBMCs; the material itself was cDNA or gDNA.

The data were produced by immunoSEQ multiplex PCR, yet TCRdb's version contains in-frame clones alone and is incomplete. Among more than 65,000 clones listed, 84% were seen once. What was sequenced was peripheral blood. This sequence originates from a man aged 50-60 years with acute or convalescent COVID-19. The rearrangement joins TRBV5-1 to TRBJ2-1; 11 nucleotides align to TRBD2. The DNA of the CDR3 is TGCGCCAGCAGCTTGGAGGGCCCGACTAGCGGGATATACAATGAGCAGTTCTTC. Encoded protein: CASSLEGPTSGIYNEQFF.